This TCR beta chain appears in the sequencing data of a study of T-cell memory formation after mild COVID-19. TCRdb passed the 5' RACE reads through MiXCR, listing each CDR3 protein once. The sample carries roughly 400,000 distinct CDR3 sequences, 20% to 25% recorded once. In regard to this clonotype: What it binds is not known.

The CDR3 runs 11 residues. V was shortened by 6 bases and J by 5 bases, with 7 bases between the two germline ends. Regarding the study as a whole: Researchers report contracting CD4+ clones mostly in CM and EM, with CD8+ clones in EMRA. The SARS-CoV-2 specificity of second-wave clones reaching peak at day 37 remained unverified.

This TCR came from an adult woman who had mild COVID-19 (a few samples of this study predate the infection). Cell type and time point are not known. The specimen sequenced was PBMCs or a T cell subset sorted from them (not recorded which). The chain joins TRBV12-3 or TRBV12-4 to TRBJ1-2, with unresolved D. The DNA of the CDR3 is TGTGCCAGCAGAAACGATTATGGCTACACCTTC. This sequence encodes CASRNDYGYTF.